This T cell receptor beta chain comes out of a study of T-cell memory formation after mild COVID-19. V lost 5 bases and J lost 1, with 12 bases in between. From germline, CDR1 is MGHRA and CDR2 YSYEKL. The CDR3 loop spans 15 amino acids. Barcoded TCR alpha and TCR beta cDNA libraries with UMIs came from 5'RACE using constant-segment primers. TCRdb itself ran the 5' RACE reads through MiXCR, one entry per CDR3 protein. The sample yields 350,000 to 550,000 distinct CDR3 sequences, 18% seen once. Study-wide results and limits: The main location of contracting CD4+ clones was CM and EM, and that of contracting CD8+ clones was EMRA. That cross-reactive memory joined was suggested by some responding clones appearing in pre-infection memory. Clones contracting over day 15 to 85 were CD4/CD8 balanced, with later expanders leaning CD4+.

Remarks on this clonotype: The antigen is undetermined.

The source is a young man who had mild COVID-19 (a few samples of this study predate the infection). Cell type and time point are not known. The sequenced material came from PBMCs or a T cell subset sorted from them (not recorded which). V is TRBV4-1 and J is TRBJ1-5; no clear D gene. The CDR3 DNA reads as TGCGCCAGCAGCGAACGGACGGTGAGCAATCAGCCCCAGCATTTT. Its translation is CASSERTVSNQPQHF.